This T cell receptor (beta chain) was documented in a study of shared clonotypes between healthy human individuals (dated by TCRdb to 2018 to 2021). Regarding the complete study: The cohort included a few men and two women between 18 and 49 years of age. For each donor, CD4 naive and CD4 memory were each given three plates, CD8 naive was given two plates, and CD8 memory was given one plate. To estimate repertoire size and how much clonotype sharing occurs between individuals, the study deeply sequenced the blood TCR repertoires of about 5 healthy adults. Different laboratories and diverse techniques were used to prepare libraries and sequence TCR repertoires, to increase sequencing depth and limit assay-specific biases. Per donor, leukapheresis produced somewhere between about 0.94 and 9 billion PBMCs. Findings and caveats that apply to the study as a whole: Across a few donors, approximately 5% of naive CD4, roughly 3.4% of naive CD8, 2% to 2.5% of memory CD4, and roughly 0.41% of memory CD8 clonotypes were shared. Rarefaction of sorted-subset datasets indicated incomplete sequencing despite the large sequencing depth. Higher generation probabilities were observed for clonotypes shared by all four sorted-subset donors than for non-shared clonotypes. Sampling was restricted to blood, and TCR repertoires in tissue are likely to differ from TCR repertoires in blood. Naive subsets generally had larger estimated clonotype richness than memory subsets. Because the study included only a small number of donors, the genetic and exposure-history diversity represented was limited. Pairwise subsampling led to the expectation that sequencing depth would affect the degree of clonotype sharing among donors.

V and J are trimmed by 2 bases and 2 bases, and the gene matches miss 0 bases of the junction. From the cysteine up to the phenylalanine, the CDR3 has a length of 14 residues. Solely the CDR3 DNA is kept, with 42 bases framed from the first base. Via the germline V gene (reference sequence), CDR1 is GTSNPN and CDR2 SVGIG. Donors were healthy HIV-negative adults with no recently reported acute infections or vaccinations. Only Caucasian adults living in Nashville, Tennessee, USA were represented among the donors. CD4+ T cells were enriched by magnetic negative selection; naive cells were then positively selected on CD45RA, and the negative fraction formed the memory subset. After blood collection by leukapheresis, PBMCs were isolated using Ficoll-Histopaque density gradient centrifugation and then cryopreserved in the vapor phase of liquid nitrogen. Analytical flow cytometry was used to check the purity and quantity of every magnetically sorted T cell population. Genomic DNA was isolated from each sorted fraction and quantified by UV absorbance on a Nanodrop 2000c.

TCR CDR3 regions were amplified from genomic DNA by multiplex PCR using the deep immunoSEQ assay. Extracted genomic DNA from each cell subset was spread evenly across all wells of several immunoSEQ 96-well plates, with each plate serving as a replicate. Each replicate PCR for sorted subsets received about 200 ng genomic DNA, equal to 28,000 or so T cell genomes. Purified libraries were quantified with a Qubit 3.0 fluorometer, sized on a Bioanalyzer 2100, and re-quantified with the KAPA Library Quantification kit. Every immunoSEQ 96-well plate was sequenced on a dedicated single-read 150-cycle Illumina NextSeq 550 flow cell. Per the authors' processing: Because only junctional sequences without quality scores were contained in the immunoSEQ output, filtering matching that applied to full-length reads could not be performed. Sequences were annotated with PyIR, a Python wrapper for IgBLAST v1.9, using IMGT germline references to assign V/J genes and CDR3. Reads with weak V/J assignments (E-value above 1e-6), missing CDR3, stop codons, out-of-frame junctions, or ambiguous translated residues were removed. V3J clonotypes were defined as sequences sharing an identical inferred V gene, J gene, and CDR3 amino acid sequence. To compute the percentage overlap between repertoires, the number of shared unique clonotypes was divided by the size of the smaller repertoire. Three approaches were used to assess repertoire richness: RTK rarefaction, the Chao1 estimator, and Recon v2.1 estimates of unobserved clonotypes. Generation probabilities for all TCRbeta clonotypes obtained by the gDNA method from a handful of donors were computed using OLGA. Here the immuneACCESS table is served through TCRdb, limited to in-frame sequences with V and J called. Missing clones are a known gap in these copies; in checked studies unresolved V genes cover under half, and the rest lacks a known reason. Clone size and V and J calls were adopted from that table, with D and trimming inferred from the DNA. The sample has 2 million or so clones on record, 85% to 95% of them singletons. The leading ten clones occupy 0.13% of the sample.

As regards this clone: Its recognized antigen is unknown. The input lacks base qualities; no much larger clone sits a single base away.

The clonotype originates from a man aged 18 to 35 in good health. The chain is encoded by TRBV30 joined to TRBJ2-6; 7 nucleotides in the junction match TRBD1. Sequencing used naive CD4+ T cells sorted from blood. Explained via the paper, the cell subset or site label denotes: CD45RA+ positively selected. The bases are TGTGCCTGGAGTCAGGGGGCTGGGGCCAACGTCCTGACTTTC. Translated, this gives CAWSQGAGANVLTF. The CDR3 plus the reference TRBV30 and TRBJ2-6 genes for the other parts give the full variable domain: SQTIHQWPATLVQPVGSPLSLECTVEGTSNPNLYWYRQAAGRGLQLLFYSVGIGQISSEVPQNLSASRPQDRQFILSSKKLLLSDSGFYLCAWSQGAGANVLTFGAGSRLTVL.